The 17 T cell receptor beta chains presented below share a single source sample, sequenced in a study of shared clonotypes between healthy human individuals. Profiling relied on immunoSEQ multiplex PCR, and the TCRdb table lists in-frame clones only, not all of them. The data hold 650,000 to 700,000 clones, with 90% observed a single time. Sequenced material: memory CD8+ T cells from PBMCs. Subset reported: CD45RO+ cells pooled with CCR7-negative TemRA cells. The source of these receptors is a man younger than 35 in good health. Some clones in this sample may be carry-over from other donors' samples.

CDR3 in amino acids: CASSLGGPPFTGKLYNEQFF. The CDR3 coding sequence is TGCGCCAGCAGCTTGGGGGGGCCCCCATTTACGGGAAAACTCTACAATGAGCAGTTCTTC. The V gene is TRBV5-1, the J gene TRBJ2-1, with a weak D call TRBD1 (6 bases). The CDR3 covers 20 residues. The V gene lost 0 bases and the J gene lost 3 bases, with 25 bases spanning the gap. The germline V gene has CDR1 SGHRS and CDR2 YFSETQ. The variable domain in full, with the rest retrieved from reference TRBV5-1 and TRBJ2-1, is KAGVTQTPRYLIKTRGQQVTLSCSPISGHRSVSWYQQTPGQGLQFLFEYFSETQRNKGNFPGRFSGRQFSNSRSEMNVSTLELGDSALYLCASSLGGPPFTGKLYNEQFFGPGTRLTVL.

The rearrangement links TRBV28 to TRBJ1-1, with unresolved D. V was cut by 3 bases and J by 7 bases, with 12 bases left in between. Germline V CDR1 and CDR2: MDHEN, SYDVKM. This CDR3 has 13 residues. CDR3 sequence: CASSLLSGVEAFF. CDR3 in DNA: TGTGCCAGCAGTTTGTTATCAGGAGTTGAAGCTTTCTTT.

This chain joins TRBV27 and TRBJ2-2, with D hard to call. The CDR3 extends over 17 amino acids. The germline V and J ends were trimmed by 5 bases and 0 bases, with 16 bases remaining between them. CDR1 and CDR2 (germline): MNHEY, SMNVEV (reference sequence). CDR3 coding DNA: TGTGCCAGCAGTCCCGGACGTCTACTCGCGAACACCGGGGAGCTGTTTTTT. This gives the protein CASSPGRLLANTGELFF.

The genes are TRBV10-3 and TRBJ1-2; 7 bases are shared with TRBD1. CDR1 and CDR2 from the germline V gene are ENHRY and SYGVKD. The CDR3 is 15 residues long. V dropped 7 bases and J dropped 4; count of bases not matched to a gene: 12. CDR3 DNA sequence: TGTGCCATCATGAGGGGACAGCCGACGTTCTATGGCTACACCTTC. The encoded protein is CAIMRGQPTFYGYTF.

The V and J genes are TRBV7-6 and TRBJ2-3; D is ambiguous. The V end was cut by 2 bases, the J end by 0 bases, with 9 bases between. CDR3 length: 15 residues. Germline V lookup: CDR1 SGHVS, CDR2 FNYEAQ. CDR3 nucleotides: TGTGCCAGCAGCTTATTTGCGGCTAGCACAGATACGCAGTATTTT. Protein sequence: CASSLFAASTDTQYF.

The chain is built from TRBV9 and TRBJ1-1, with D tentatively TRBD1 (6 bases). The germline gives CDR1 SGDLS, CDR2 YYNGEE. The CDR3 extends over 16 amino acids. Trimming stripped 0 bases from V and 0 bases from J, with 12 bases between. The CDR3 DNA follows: TGTGCCAGCAGCGTAGATTTAGGGGGGCTGAACACTGAAGCTTTCTTT. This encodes CASSVDLGGLNTEAFF.

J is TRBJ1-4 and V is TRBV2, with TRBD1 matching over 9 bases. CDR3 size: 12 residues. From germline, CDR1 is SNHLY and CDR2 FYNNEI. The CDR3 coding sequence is TGTGCGACGCGACAGGGGGATAAAAAACTGTTTTTT. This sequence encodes CATRQGDKKLFF.

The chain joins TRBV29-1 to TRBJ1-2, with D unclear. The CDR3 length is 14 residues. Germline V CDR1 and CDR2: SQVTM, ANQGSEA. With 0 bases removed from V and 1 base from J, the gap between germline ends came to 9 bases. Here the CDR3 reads CSVEEEDINYGYTF. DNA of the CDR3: TGCAGCGTTGAAGAAGAGGATATTAACTATGGCTACACCTTC.

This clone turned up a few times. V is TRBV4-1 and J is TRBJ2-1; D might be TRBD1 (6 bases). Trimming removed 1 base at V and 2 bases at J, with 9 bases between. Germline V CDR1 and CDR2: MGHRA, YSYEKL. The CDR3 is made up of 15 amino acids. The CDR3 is CASSQVRGAYNEQFF. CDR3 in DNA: TGCGCCAGCAGCCAAGTCAGGGGCGCCTACAATGAGCAGTTCTTC.

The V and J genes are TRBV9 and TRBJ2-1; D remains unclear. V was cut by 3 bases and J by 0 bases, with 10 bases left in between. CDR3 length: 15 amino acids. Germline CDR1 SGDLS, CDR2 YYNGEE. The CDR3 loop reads CASSEDGSSYNEQFF. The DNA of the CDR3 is TGTGCCAGCAGCGAGGACGGAAGCTCCTACAATGAGCAGTTCTTC.

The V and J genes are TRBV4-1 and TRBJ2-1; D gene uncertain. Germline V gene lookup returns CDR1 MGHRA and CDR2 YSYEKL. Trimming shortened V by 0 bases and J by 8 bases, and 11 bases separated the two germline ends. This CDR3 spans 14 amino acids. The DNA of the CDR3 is TGCGCCAGCAGCCAAGATCCCTTAGGCGATGAGCAGTTCTTC. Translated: CASSQDPLGDEQFF.

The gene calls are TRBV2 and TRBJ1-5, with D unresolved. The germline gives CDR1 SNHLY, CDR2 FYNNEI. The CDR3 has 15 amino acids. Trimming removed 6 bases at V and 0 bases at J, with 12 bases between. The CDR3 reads CASSATDNSNQPQHF. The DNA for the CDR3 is TGTGCCAGCAGCGCTACGGATAATAGCAATCAGCCCCAGCATTTT.

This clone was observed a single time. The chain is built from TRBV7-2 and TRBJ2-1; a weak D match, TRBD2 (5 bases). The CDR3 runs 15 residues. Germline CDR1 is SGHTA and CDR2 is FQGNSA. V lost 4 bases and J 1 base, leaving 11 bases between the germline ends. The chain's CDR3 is CASSSRTRSYNEQFF. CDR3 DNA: TGTGCCAGCAGCTCCCGGACTCGATCCTACAATGAGCAGTTCTTC.

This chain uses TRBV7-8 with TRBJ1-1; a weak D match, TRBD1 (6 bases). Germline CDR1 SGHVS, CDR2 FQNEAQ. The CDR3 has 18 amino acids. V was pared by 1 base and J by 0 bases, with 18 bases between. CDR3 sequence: CASSLDSRQGRVNTEAFF. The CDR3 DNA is TGTGCCAGCAGCTTAGATTCCCGGCAGGGGAGGGTGAACACTGAAGCTTTCTTT.

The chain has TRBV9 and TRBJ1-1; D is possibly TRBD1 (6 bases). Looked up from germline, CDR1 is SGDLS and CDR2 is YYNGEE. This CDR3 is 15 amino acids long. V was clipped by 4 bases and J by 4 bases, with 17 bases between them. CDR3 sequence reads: CASSPQRGLGTEAFF. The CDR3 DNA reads TGTGCCAGCAGCCCCCAAAGGGGGTTGGGCACTGAAGCTTTCTTT.

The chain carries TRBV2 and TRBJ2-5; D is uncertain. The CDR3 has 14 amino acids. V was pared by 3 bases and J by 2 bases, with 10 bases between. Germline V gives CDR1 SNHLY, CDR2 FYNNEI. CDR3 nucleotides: TGTGCCAGCAGTGATGACGGGCGACAAGAGACCCAGTACTTC. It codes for CASSDDGRQETQYF.

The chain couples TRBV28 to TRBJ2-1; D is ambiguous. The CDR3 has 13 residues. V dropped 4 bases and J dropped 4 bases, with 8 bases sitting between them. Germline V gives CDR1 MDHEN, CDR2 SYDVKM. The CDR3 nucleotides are TGTGCCAGCAGTTGGTACCGTTACAATGAGCAGTTCTTC. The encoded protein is CASSWYRYNEQFF.